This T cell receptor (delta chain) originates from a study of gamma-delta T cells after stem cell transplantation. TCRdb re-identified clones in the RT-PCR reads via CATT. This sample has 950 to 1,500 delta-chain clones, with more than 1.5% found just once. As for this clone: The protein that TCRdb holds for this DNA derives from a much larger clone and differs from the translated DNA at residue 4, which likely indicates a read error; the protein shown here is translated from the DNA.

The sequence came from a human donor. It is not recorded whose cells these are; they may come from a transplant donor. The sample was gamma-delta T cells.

The DNA of the CDR3 is TGTGCCTGTGGCCTCCTTTCCGACACCGATAAACTCATCTTT. It specifies CACGLLSDTDKLIF. The V gene is TRDV2, the J gene TRDJ1; D is uncertain. CDR1 is GEAIGNYY and CDR2 is EKD in the germline V gene. This CDR3 region has 14 residues. V lost 5 bases, J lost 0 bases, and 12 bases lay in between.